This is a list of T cell receptor beta chains from one sample in a study of cytomegalovirus exposure and HLA in healthy donors. Using immunoSEQ multiplex PCR, the repertoire was profiled, and TCRdb retains in-frame clones only, with some absent. The data contain about 170,000 clones, approximately 78% of them singletons. Sequencing input: PBMCs. All receptors derive from a woman aged 18-35 years in good health and CMV-seronegative. Each CDR3 is given with its conserved first and last residue. The D gene is left open where the match is weak. For some rows the clone size is stated as once, few or many, or as a class when expanded; others skip it.

size,J,V,D,DNA,CDR3
.,TRBJ1-4,TRBV19,.,TGTGCCAGTAGTAGGACTGGGCGCGCTAATGAAAAACTGTTTTTT,CASSRTGRANEKLFF
.,TRBJ1-6,TRBV28,.,TGTGCCAGCAGTTTGGGAGAGAGTAGATCACCCCTCCACTTT,CASSLGESRSPLHF
.,TRBJ2-1,TRBV5-1,.,TGCGCCAGCAGTTCGGTCGGTTACAATGAGCAGTTCTTC,CASSSVGYNEQFF
.,TRBJ1-3,TRBV6-1,TRBD1,TGTGCCAGCAGTGAAGCCACAGGGGGCAGAAACACCATATATTTT,CASSEATGGRNTIYF
.,TRBJ1-2,TRBV6-1,.,TGTGCCAGCAGTGGGACAGTAATTAACTATGGCTACACCTTC,CASSGTVINYGYTF
.,TRBJ1-2,TRBV28,TRBD1,TGTGCCAGCACCGGACAGGGGACGACGACCTATGGCTACACCTTC,CASTGQGTTTYGYTF
.,TRBJ1-4,TRBV14,.,TGTGCCAGCAGCCAAGACGCTCAGGGCCCGGGGAGAGGGGGAATGTTTTTT,CASSQDAQGPGRGGMFF
.,TRBJ2-4,TRBV5-4,.,TGTGCCAGCAGCGCTTCGGGGGGCTGGGGCCAAAACATTCAGTACTTC,CASSASGGWGQNIQYF
.,TRBJ1-1,TRBV5-4,.,TGTGCCAGCAGCTCCGCGGGGATCACTGAAGCTTTCTTT,CASSSAGITEAFF
.,TRBJ2-1,TRBV2,.,TGTGCCAGCATCGGGGTTGTGAGTGAGCAGTTCTTC,CASIGVVSEQFF
few,TRBJ1-2,TRBV14,TRBD1,TGTGCCAGCAGACAGACAGGGACGAGTGGCTACACCTTC,CASRQTGTSGYTF
.,TRBJ2-4,TRBV18,TRBD1,TGTGCCAGCTCACCTGAGGTGGGACAGGCGAGGGGAAACATTCAGTACTTC,CASSPEVGQARGNIQYF
few,TRBJ1-1,TRBV7-9,.,TGTGCCAGCAGCTTAGAACAGGTTTCCACTGAAGCTTTCTTT,CASSLEQVSTEAFF
.,TRBJ2-5,TRBV7-3,TRBD1,TGTGCCAGCAGCTTAAAAGGGGGGGACAGGGTGGACCAAGAGACCCAGTACTTC,CASSLKGGDRVDQETQYF
.,TRBJ2-5,TRBV28,TRBD1,TGTGCCAGCAGTGCCGCAGGGGGCAGGGAGACCCAGTACTTC,CASSAAGGRETQYF
.,TRBJ2-1,TRBV28,TRBD2,TGTGCCAGCAGTTCCAATCCCAGTGGCCGGACGGGAGTAGCGGGTCCCTACAATGAGCAGTTCTTC,CASSSNPSGRTGVAGPYNEQFF
.,TRBJ1-2,TRBV5-1,.,TGCGCCAGCAGCTTGGACCAGGGGCGCGCGAGTGGCTACACCTTC,CASSLDQGRASGYTF
.,TRBJ1-1,TRBV7-2,TRBD1,TGTGCCAGCAGCTTCTTCGGGACAGCAAGGGAGCGAGCTTTCTTT,CASSFFGTARERAFF
.,TRBJ2-7,TRBV27,.,TGTGCCAGCAGTCCTTCGGGCTACGAGCAGTACTTC,CASSPSGYEQYF
.,TRBJ2-3,TRBV2,.,TGTGCCAGCGCCCCGTTTAGTTCTCCAGCGGTCAGCACAGATACGCAGTATTTT,CASAPFSSPAVSTDTQYF
.,TRBJ1-1,TRBV7-9,.,TGTGCCAGCAGCTTACACCGGGACACTGAAGCTTTCTTT,CASSLHRDTEAFF
.,TRBJ1-1,TRBV27,.,TGTGCCAGCAGTTTATCGTTAGTGTCTGAAGCTTTCTTT,CASSLSLVSEAFF
.,TRBJ2-3,TRBV5-4,.,TGTGCCAGCAGCTTTTCCGGGTCTAGCACAGATACGCAGTATTTT,CASSFSGSSTDTQYF
.,TRBJ1-6,TRBV5-1,TRBD1,TGCGCCAGCAGCAGGCAGGGGGCAAGTTCACCCCTCCACTTT,CASSRQGASSPLHF
.,TRBJ2-7,TRBV27,TRBD1,TGTGCCAGCAGCCTAGACAGGGGTGACTACGAGCAGTACTTC,CASSLDRGDYEQYF